This T cell receptor (beta chain) was profiled in a study of T cells in Graves' hyperthyroidism and ophthalmopathy. Germline CDR1 is KGHSH and CDR2 is LQKENI. V was clipped by 3 bases and J by 1 base, with 8 bases between them. The CDR3 totals 14 residues. Amplified regions were TCR beta CDR3 sequences from RNA transcripts. An initial round of RT-PCR targeting the TCR CDR3 relied on the HTBI primer set. TCRdb independently ran MiXCR on the multiplex PCR reads; one entry per CDR3 protein. The table includes about 340,000 distinct CDR3 sequences, around 20% detected once. Broader study findings: Most clonotypes that expanded in the thyroid above 0.001 also showed up in blood.

In its sample, this clonotype was seen many times. Its antigen is unidentified. This chain uses TRBV18 with TRBJ2-3, with D unclear. This sequence originates from a woman aged 50 to 65 with Graves' hyperthyroidism. Sequencing was done on a sample of blood. DNA of the CDR3: TGTGCCAGCTCACCCCGGAGCCGCACAGATACGCAGTATTTT. Translation: CASSPRSRTDTQYF.